A single T cell receptor beta chain is shown here with its context. How the authors handled the data: Cell counts per sample came from amplifying reference gene primers. Sequenced by immunoSEQ multiplex PCR; TCRdb stores in-frame clones only, minus some. V and J calls and clone size are copied from that table; D and trimming were computed from the DNA. Here the sample spans about 100,000 clones, more than 85% being singletons. This entry is derived from a study of blood T cell repertoires in COVID-19. Across the study: Collection of acute and convalescent COVID-19 samples took place in the United States, Italy and Spain.

This TCR came from a man between 18 and 35 years old with acute or convalescent COVID-19. Sequenced input: peripheral blood.

The CDR3: CASSSGTGGSEKLFF. The CDR3 DNA reads as TGTGCCAGCAGCTCCGGGACAGGGGGGAGTGAAAAACTGTTTTTT. The rearrangement uses TRBV11-3 and TRBJ1-4, with 11 nucleotides matching TRBD1. CDR3 length: 15 amino acids. The germline gives CDR1 SGHNT, CDR2 YENEEA. V trimming: 4 bases; J trimming: 7 bases; junction bases outside the gene matches: 5.